These T cell receptor beta chains were read from a single sample in a study of control samples from healthy donors and cancer patients. Clones were read by immunoSEQ multiplex PCR, and TCRdb kept only the in-frame ones, dropping some. The table records approximately 170,000 clones, roughly 93% of them present only once. Sequencing was done on a sample of blood. The receptors derive from a woman in her sixties or seventies in good health. Both conserved end residues are part of each CDR3. The D gene is left open where the match is weak. Expanded clones are given a class, and other clones once, few, many or no size at all.

d_call clone_size j_call v_call cdr3_aa cdr3_nt
- - TRBJ2-7 TRBV7-8 CASSHGAVGGYEQYF TGTGCCAGCAGCCACGGCGCAGTAGGGGGCTACGAGCAGTACTTC
- - TRBJ1-5 TRBV6-2/TRBV6-3 CASSNPSWGPQHF TGTGCCAGCAGTAACCCTTCCTGGGGGCCCCAGCATTTT
- - TRBJ2-1 TRBV19 CASSMGEYDEQFF TGTGCCAGTAGTATGGGGGAGTACGATGAGCAGTTCTTC
- - TRBJ1-1 TRBV5-6 CASSSPGNTEAFF TGTGCCAGCAGCTCCCCGGGGAACACTGAAGCTTTCTTT
- - TRBJ2-2 TRBV19 CASSIGGVSFTGELFF TGTGCCAGTAGTATAGGTGGAGTCAGTTTCACCGGGGAGCTGTTTTTT
- - TRBJ1-4 TRBV4-1 CASSQDPRAGNKKLFF TGCGCCAGCAGCCAAGATCCGCGGGCAGGGAATAAAAAACTGTTTTTT
- - TRBJ1-1 TRBV2 CASSAFTFIRDPTNGNTEAFF TGTGCCAGCAGTGCTTTCACATTCATAAGGGATCCCACGAACGGGAACACTGAAGCTTTCTTT
- - TRBJ1-1 TRBV18 CASSLEDDTEAFF TGTGCCAGCTCACTCGAGGATGACACTGAAGCTTTCTTT
- few TRBJ1-5 TRBV7-9 CASSLQGINQPQHF TGTGCCAGCAGCTTACAGGGCATCAATCAGCCCCAGCATTTT
TRBD1 - TRBJ1-6 TRBV6-1 CASSESVVDRVNNSPLHF TGTGCCAGCAGTGAATCGGTCGTAGACAGGGTGAATAATTCACCCCTCCACTTT
- - TRBJ2-5 TRBV7-2 CASSPNQYLEETQYF TGTGCCAGCAGCCCTAACCAGTATCTTGAAGAGACCCAGTACTTC
- - TRBJ1-1 TRBV6-5 CASSYWGGWGTEAFF TGTGCCAGCAGTTACTGGGGAGGGTGGGGGACTGAAGCTTTCTTT
- - TRBJ1-2 TRBV27 CASSLSSRRSYTF TGTGCCAGCAGTTTATCATCCAGGAGGAGCTACACCTTC
- - TRBJ1-2 TRBV21-1 CASSKPGKSDYGYTF TGTGCCAGCAGCAAACCAGGGAAGTCGGACTATGGCTACACCTTC
TRBD1 - TRBJ1-6 TRBV6-2/TRBV6-3 CASSPPPGQKVYNSPLHF TGTGCCAGCAGCCCTCCGCCGGGACAGAAGGTCTATAATTCACCCCTCCACTTT
- - TRBJ1-2 TRBV18 CASSPPWIHVEGYTF TGTGCCAGCTCACCACCGTGGATCCATGTAGAGGGCTACACCTTC
TRBD2 once TRBJ2-1 TRBV6-2/TRBV6-3 CASSAAGGFYNEQFF TGTGCCAGCAGTGCTGCGGGGGGCTTCTACAATGAGCAGTTCTTC
- - TRBJ2-5 TRBV25-1 CASSASRAGETQYF TGTGCCAGCAGTGCCTCTAGGGCGGGAGAGACCCAGTACTTC
- few TRBJ1-2 TRBV12-3/TRBV12-4 CASSPTGYGYTF TGTGCCAGCAGTCCTACGGGATATGGCTACACCTTC
TRBD1 - TRBJ1-6 TRBV7-2 CASSWDSDSPLHF TGTGCCAGCAGCTGGGACAGCGATTCACCCCTCCACTTT
- - TRBJ2-2 TRBV4-1 CASSQEWRGPQGGELFF TGCGCCAGCAGCCAAGAGTGGCGGGGGCCCCAGGGCGGGGAGCTGTTTTTT
TRBD1 - TRBJ1-2 TRBV6-5 CASRSTGGGGYTF TGTGCCAGCAGAAGTACAGGGGGAGGTGGCTACACCTTC
- - TRBJ1-6 TRBV27 CASSFEAEGPLHF TGTGCCAGCAGTTTCGAGGCAGAGGGACCCCTCCACTTT
TRBD1 - TRBJ1-5 TRBV3-1/TRBV3-2 CASSHGTGNQPQHF TGTGCCAGCAGCCATGGGACAGGCAATCAGCCCCAGCATTTT
- - TRBJ1-2 TRBV4-3 CASSQDRGGYGYTF TGCGCCAGCAGCCAAGATCGGGGGGGGTATGGCTACACCTTC
TRBD1 - TRBJ2-3 TRBV5-1 CASSSDRVGTDTQYF TGCGCCAGCAGCTCGGACAGGGTCGGCACAGATACGCAGTATTTT
TRBD1 - TRBJ1-5 TRBV2 CASRGTGNYQPQHF TGTGCCAGCAGGGGGACAGGGAATTACCAGCCCCAGCATTTT
- - TRBJ1-1 TRBV7-2 CASSFTTTTNTEAFF TGTGCCAGCAGCTTTACGACAACAACGAACACTGAAGCTTTCTTT
- few TRBJ1-1 TRBV18 CASSPPGGDNTEAFF TGTGCCAGCTCACCACCGGGCGGAGACAACACTGAAGCTTTCTTT
TRBD1 - TRBJ1-5 TRBV12-5 CASGLRTGGRVSNQPQHF TGTGCTAGTGGTTTAAGGACAGGGGGCCGGGTAAGCAATCAGCCCCAGCATTTT
- - TRBJ1-1 TRBV2 CASRPDDTEAFF TGTGCCAGCAGGCCGGACGACACTGAAGCTTTCTTT
- - TRBJ1-2 TRBV7-2 CASSLLRGYGYTF TGTGCCAGCAGCTTACTCCGGGGCTATGGCTACACCTTC
- - TRBJ1-2 TRBV12-3/TRBV12-4 CASTLGGAAFF TGTGCCAGCACCTTGGGAGGGGCCGCCTTCTTC
TRBD2 - TRBJ2-3 TRBV30 CAWSPGLAGTDTQYF TGTGCCTGGAGTCCGGGACTAGCGGGCACAGATACGCAGTATTTT
- - TRBJ1-5 TRBV15 CATSIPSSNQPQHF TGTGCCACCAGCATTCCGTCTAGCAATCAGCCCCAGCATTTT
TRBD1 - TRBJ2-3 TRBV7-3 CASSIGTGGRADTQYF TGTGCCAGCAGCATCGGGACAGGGGGCAGAGCAGATACGCAGTATTTT